This T cell receptor beta chain derives from a study of T cells expressing NK-cell markers. The germline CDR1 and CDR2 sequences are LGHDT and YNNKEL (reference sequence). This CDR3 region has 11 residues. TCRdb reprocessed the 5' RACE reads and reports one entry per CDR3 protein, with no DNA. The sample table sets out 450,000 to 600,000 distinct CDR3 sequences. The V and J genes are TRBV3-1 and TRBJ1-1; TCRdb's D gene call, TRBD1, goes unchecked for lack of DNA. This sequence was found in a man in his late teens or twenties in good health. The sample consisted of blood T cells: a sorted CD56 or NKG2C T cell subset, CD4+ or CD8+ T cells, or bulk PBMC T cells (not recorded which). The CDR3 reads CASGGTGQAFF.